The TCR beta chain described here comes from a study of cytomegalovirus exposure and HLA in healthy donors. The PCR used 60 Vbeta and 13 Jbeta primers. Sequenced by immunoSEQ multiplex PCR; TCRdb stores in-frame clones only, minus some. Of approximately 84,000 clones in the sample, around 80% are singletons; the top ten hold around 2.5%. Trimming took 3 bases from V and 7 from J; bases not matched to a gene: 13. This CDR3 comprises 17 residues. The germline V gene has CDR1 MGHRA and CDR2 YSYEKL. General study results and limits: The study put 150 or so TCR beta chains on its list as cytomegalovirus-associated.

A remark on this clone: Its antigen is unidentified.

The sequenced material came from PBMCs. The chain employs TRBV4-1 and TRBJ2-1, with 9 positions matching TRBD2. This receptor was identified in a male donor in good health and CMV-seropositive. This CDR3 is CASSHPREREAWNEQFF. In DNA form, the CDR3 reads TGCGCCAGCAGCCACCCCCGGGAGCGGGAGGCTTGGAATGAGCAGTTCTTC.